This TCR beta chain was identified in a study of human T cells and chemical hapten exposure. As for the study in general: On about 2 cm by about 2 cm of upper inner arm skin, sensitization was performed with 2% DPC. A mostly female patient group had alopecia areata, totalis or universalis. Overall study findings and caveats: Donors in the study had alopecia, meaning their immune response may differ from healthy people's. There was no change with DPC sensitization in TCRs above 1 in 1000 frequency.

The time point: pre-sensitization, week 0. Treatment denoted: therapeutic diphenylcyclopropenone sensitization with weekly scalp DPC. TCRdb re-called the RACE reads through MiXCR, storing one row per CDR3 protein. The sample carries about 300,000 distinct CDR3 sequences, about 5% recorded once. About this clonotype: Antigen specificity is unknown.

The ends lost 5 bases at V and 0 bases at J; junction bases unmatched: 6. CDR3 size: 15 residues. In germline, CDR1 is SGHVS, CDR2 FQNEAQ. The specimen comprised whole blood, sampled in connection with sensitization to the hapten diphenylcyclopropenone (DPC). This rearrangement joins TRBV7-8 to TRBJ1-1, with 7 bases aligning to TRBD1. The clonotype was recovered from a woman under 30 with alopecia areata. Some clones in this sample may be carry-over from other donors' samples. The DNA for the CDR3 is TGTGCCAGCAGCCTAAGGGGGCAATTGAACACTGAAGCTTTCTTT. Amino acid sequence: CASSLRGQLNTEAFF.